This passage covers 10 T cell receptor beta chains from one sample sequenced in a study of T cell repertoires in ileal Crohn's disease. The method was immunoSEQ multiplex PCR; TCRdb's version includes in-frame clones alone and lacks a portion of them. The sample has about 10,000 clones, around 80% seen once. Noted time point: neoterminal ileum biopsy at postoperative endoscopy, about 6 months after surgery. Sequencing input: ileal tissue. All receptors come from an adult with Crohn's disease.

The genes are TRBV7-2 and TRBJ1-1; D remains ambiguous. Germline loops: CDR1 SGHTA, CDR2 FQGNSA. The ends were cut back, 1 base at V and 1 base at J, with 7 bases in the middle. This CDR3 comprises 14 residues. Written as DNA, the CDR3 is TGTGCCAGCAGCTTAGGACTCTCGAACACTGAAGCTTTCTTT. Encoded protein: CASSLGLSNTEAFF.

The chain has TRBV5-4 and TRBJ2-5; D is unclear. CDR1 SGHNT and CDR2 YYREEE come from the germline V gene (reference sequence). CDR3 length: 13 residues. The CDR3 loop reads CASHSATQETQYF. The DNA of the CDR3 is TGTGCTAGCCATTCTGCCACTCAAGAGACCCAGTACTTC.

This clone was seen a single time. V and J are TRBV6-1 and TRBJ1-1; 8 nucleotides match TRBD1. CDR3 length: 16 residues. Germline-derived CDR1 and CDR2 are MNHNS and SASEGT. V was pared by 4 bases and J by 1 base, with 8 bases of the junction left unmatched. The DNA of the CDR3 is TGTGCCAGCAGTGGACCCAGGGGGCCCCGGAACACTGAAGCTTTCTTT. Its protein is CASSGPRGPRNTEAFF.

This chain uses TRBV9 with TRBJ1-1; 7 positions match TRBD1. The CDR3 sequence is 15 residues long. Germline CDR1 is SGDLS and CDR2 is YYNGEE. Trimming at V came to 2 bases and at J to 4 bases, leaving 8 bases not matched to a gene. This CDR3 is CASSVATGIPTEAFF. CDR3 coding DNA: TGTGCCAGCAGCGTCGCGACAGGGATTCCCACTGAAGCTTTCTTT.

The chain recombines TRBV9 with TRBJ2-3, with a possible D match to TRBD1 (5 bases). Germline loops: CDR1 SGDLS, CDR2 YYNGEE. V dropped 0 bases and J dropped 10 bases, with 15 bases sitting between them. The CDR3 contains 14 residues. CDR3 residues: CASSVAQGSRAQYF. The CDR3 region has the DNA TGTGCCAGCAGCGTAGCCCAGGGTTCTAGGGCGCAGTATTTT.

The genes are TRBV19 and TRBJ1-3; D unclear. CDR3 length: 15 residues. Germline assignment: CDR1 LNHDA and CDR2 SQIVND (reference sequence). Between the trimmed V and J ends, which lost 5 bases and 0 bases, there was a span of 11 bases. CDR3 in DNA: TGTGCCAGTAGTCCCCGCACGGGCTCTGGAAACACCATATATTTT. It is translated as CASSPRTGSGNTIYF.

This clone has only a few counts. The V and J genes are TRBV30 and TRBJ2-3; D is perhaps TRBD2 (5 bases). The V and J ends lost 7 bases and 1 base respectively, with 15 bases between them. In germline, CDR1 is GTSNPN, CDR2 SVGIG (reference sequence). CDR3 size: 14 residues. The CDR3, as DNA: TGTGCCTTATTACGGGGTCTCGGCACAGATACGCAGTATTTT. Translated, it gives CALLRGLGTDTQYF. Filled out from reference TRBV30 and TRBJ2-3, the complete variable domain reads SQTIHQWPATLVQPVGSPLSLECTVEGTSNPNLYWYRQAAGRGLQLLFYSVGIGQISSEVPQNLSASRPQDRQFILSSKKLLLSDSGFYLCALLRGLGTDTQYFGPGTRLTVL.

The CDR3: CASSEGQGADTQYF. CDR3 bases: TGTGCCAGCAGTGAAGGACAGGGGGCAGATACGCAGTATTTT. V usage is TRBV6-1 and J usage is TRBJ2-3; 9 bases agree with TRBD1. Germline CDR1 MNHNS, CDR2 SASEGT. V lost 1 base, J lost 4 bases, and 0 bases stayed unmatched. There are 14 residues in the CDR3.

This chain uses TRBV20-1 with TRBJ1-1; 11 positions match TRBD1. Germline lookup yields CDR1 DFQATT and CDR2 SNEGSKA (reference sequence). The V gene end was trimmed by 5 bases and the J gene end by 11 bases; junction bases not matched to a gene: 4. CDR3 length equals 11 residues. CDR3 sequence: CSALRDRGAFF. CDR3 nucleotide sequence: TGCAGTGCTCTAAGGGACAGGGGGGCTTTCTTT.

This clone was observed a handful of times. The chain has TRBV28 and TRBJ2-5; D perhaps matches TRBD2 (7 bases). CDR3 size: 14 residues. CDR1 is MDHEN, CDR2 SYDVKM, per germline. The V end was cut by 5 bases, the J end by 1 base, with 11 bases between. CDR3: CASSLGGAQETQYF. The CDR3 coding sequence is TGTGCCAGCAGTCTGGGGGGGGCCCAAGAGACCCAGTACTTC.